What follows describes a single T cell receptor (beta chain). As yet, its antigen is unknown. cDNA molecules, individually, were tagged with unique molecular identifiers. Using its own MiXCR run on the 5' RACE reads, TCRdb lists one record per CDR3 protein. The table lists more than 70,000 distinct CDR3 sequences, 10% to 12% of them singletons. The data stem from a study of early T cells in non-severe SARS-CoV-2 infection. Study-wide background: Alpha and beta chains were unpaired, from unsorted whole-blood bulk RNA. Study-level findings and limits: Using VDJdb, the matching emphasized anti-spike CD8 responses while missing private and CD4 specificities.

V lost 10 bases, J lost 4 bases, and 11 bases lay in between. Germline V gives CDR1 MNHEY, CDR2 SVGAGI. The CDR3 runs to 11 residues. The rearrangement links TRBV6-5 to TRBJ2-7; D call uncertain. This receptor was identified in an adult who was a healthcare worker with PCR-confirmed SARS-CoV-2 infection or an uninfected control (not recorded which). The source material was whole blood, sampled at baseline. CDR3 residues: CATNDGYEQYF. The CDR3 nucleotides are TGTGCCACTAACGACGGGTACGAGCAGTACTTC.